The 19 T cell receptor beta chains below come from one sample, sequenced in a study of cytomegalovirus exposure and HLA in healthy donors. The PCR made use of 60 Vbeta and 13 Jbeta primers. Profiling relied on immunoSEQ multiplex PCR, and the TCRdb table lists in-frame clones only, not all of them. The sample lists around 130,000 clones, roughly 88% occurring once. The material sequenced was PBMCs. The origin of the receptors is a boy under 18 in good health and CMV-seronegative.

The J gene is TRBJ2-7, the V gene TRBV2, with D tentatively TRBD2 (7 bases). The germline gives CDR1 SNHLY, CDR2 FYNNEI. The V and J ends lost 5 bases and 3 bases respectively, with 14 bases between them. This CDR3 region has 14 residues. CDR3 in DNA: TGTGCCAGCAGTTCTGGGGGGGGGCACTACGAGCAGTACTTC. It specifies CASSSGGGHYEQYF.

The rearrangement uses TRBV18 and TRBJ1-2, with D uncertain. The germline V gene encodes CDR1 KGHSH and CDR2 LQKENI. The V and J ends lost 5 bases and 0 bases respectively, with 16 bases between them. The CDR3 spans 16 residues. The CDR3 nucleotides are TGTGCCAGCTCAGCGAAATCTCGATCTGCTAACTATGGCTACACCTTC. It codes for CASSAKSRSANYGYTF. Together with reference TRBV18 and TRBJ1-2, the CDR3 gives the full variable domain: NAGVMQNPRHLVRRRGQEARLRCSPMKGHSHVYWYRQLPEEGLKFMVYLQKENIIDESGMPKERFSAEFPKEGPSILRIQQVVRGDSAAYFCASSAKSRSANYGYTFGSGTRLTVV.

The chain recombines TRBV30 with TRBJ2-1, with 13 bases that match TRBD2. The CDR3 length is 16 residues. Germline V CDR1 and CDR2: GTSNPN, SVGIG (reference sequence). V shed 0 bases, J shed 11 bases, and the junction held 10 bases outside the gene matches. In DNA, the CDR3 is TGTGCCTGGAGTGTTGACCCCCTGACTAGCGGGAGGAAGCAGTTCTTC. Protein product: CAWSVDPLTSGRKQFF.

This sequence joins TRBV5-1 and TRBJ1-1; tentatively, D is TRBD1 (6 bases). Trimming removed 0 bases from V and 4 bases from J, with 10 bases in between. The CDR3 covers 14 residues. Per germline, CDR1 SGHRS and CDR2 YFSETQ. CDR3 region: CASSLDWGRTEAFF. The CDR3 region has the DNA TGCGCCAGCAGCTTGGATTGGGGGCGCACTGAAGCTTTCTTT.

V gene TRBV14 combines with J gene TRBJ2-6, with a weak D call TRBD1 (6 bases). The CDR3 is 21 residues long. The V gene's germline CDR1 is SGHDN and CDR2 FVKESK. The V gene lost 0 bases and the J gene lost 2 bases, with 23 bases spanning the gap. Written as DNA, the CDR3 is TGTGCCAGCAGCCAAGAACCCCCCGCCAGGGGAAGATTGGCTGGGGCCAACGTCCTGACTTTC. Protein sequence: CASSQEPPARGRLAGANVLTF.

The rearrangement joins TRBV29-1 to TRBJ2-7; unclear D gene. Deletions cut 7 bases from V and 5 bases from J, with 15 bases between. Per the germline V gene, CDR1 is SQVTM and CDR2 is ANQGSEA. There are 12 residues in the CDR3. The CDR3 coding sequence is TGCAGCGCCGCGACTCTACTCCACGAGCAGTACTTC. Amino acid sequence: CSAATLLHEQYF.

CDR3 amino acids: CASNLQASYNEQFF. The CDR3, as DNA: TGTGCCAGTAATCTACAGGCCTCCTACAATGAGCAGTTCTTC. V usage is TRBV19 and J usage is TRBJ2-1; the D gene is possibly TRBD1 (5 bases). V shed 7 bases and J shed 0 bases, with 10 bases lying between them. This CDR3 is built from 14 residues. CDR1 is LNHDA and CDR2 is SQIVND in the germline V gene (reference sequence).

CDR3: CASSDAKPGWDNQPQHF. DNA of the CDR3: TGTGCCAGCAGTGATGCTAAACCGGGGTGGGACAATCAGCCCCAGCATTTT. The chain uses TRBV25-1 and TRBJ1-5; D gene unclear. V was cut by 3 bases and J by 3 bases, with 18 bases left in between. Germline V gives CDR1 MGHDK, CDR2 SYGVNS. The CDR3 length is 17 residues. Drawing the rest from reference TRBV25-1 and TRBJ1-5, the complete variable domain is EADIYQTPRYLVIGTGKKITLECSQTMGHDKMYWYQQDPGMELHLIHYSYGVNSTEKGDLSSESTVSRIRTEHFPLTLESARPSHTSQYLCASSDAKPGWDNQPQHFGDGTRLSIL.

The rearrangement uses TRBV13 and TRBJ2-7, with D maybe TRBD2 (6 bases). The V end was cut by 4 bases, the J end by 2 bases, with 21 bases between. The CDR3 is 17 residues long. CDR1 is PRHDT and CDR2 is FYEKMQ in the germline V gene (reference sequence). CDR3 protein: CASSSQAWAGRTYEQYF. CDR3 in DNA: TGTGCCAGCAGCTCCCAGGCCTGGGCGGGGAGGACCTACGAGCAGTACTTC.

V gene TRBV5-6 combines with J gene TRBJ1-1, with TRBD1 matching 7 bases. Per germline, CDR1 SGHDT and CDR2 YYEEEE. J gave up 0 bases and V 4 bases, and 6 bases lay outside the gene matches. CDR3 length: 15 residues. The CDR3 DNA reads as TGTGCCAGCAGCGCCGGGACAGCCATGAACACTGAAGCTTTCTTT. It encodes CASSAGTAMNTEAFF.

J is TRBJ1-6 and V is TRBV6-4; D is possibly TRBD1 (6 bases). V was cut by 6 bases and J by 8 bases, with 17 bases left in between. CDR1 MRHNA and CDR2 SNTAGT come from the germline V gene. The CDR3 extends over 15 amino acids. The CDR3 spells CASSLQGFGDSPLHF. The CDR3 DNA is TGTGCCAGCAGCTTACAGGGATTTGGGGATTCACCCCTCCACTTT.

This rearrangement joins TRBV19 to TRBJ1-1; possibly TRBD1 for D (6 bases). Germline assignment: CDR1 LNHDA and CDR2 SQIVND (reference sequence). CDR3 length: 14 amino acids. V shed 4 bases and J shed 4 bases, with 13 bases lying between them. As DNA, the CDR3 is TGTGCCAGTAGTAATACAGGGCCCCCCACTGAAGCTTTCTTT. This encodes CASSNTGPPTEAFF.

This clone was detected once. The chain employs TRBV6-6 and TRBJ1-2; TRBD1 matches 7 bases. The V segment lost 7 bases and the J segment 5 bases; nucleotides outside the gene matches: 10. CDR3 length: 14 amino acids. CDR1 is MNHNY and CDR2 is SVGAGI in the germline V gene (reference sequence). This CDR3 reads CASTWDRVSYGYTF. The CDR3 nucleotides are TGTGCCAGCACTTGGGACAGAGTTTCATATGGCTACACCTTC.

CDR3 region: CASSLFRGSTDTQYF. The CDR3 nucleotides are TGTGCCAGCAGCTTATTTAGGGGGAGCACAGATACGCAGTATTTT. The chain recombines TRBV7-6 with TRBJ2-3; possibly TRBD1 for D (6 bases). The CDR3 covers 15 residues. In germline, CDR1 is SGHVS, CDR2 FNYEAQ. V shed 2 bases and J shed 0 bases, with 9 bases lying between them.

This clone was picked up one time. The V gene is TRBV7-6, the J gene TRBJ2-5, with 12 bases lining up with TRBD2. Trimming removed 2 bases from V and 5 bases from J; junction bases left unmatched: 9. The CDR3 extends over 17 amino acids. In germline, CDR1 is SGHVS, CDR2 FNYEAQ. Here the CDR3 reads CASSLFSTSGGLETQYF. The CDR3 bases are TGTGCCAGCAGCTTATTCTCAACTAGCGGGGGGCTCGAGACCCAGTACTTC.

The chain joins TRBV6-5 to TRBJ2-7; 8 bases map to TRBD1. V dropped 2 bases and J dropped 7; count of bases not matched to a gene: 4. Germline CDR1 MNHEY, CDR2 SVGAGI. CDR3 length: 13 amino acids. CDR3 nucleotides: TGTGCCAGCAGTTACGGACAGGGACGAGAGCAGTACTTC. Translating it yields CASSYGQGREQYF.

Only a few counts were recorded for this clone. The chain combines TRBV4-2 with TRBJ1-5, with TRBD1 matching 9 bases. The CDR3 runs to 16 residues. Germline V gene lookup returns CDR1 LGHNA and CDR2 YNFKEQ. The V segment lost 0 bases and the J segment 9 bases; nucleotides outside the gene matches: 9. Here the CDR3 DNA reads TGTGCCAGCAGCCAAGATGGGGACAGGGACGTGTCGCCCCAGCATTTT. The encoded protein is CASSQDGDRDVSPQHF.

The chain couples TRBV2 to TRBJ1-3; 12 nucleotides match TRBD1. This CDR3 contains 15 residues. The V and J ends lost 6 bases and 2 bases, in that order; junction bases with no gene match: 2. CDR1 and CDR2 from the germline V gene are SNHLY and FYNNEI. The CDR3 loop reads CASSRDRGPGNTIYF. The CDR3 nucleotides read TGTGCCAGCAGCCGGGACAGGGGGCCTGGAAACACCATATATTTT.

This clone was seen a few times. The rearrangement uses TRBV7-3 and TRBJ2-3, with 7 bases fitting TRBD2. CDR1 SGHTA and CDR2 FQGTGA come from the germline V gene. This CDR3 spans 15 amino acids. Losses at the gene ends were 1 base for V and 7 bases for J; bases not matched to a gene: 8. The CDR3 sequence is CASSLMGGQGNTQYF. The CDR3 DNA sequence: TGTGCCAGCAGCTTAATGGGAGGGCAAGGGAATACGCAGTATTTT.